This T cell receptor (beta chain) is from a study of T-cell memory formation after mild COVID-19. Study conclusions and caveats: The authors left the SARS-CoV-2 specificity of second-wave clones peaking on day 37 unconfirmed. Mostly located in CM and EM were contracting CD4+ clones, with contracting CD8+ clones located in EMRA.

TCR alpha and TCR beta cDNA libraries carrying sample barcodes and UMIs came from 5'RACE with constant-segment primers. TCRdb re-derived calls from the 5' RACE reads in MiXCR, one entry per CDR3 protein. Among some 350,000 distinct CDR3 sequences listed, approximately 12% were seen once. The CDR3 is 16 amino acids. V shed 1 base, J shed 9 bases, and the junction held 11 bases outside the gene matches. Germline loops: CDR1 MGHRA, CDR2 YSYEKL. Notes on this clonotype: Antigen unknown.

Material: PBMCs or a T cell subset sorted from them (not recorded which). This chain connects TRBV4-1 to TRBJ2-2; TRBD2 matches at 7 bases. The source of this sequence is a man in his late teens or twenties who had mild COVID-19 (a few samples of this study predate the infection). Cell type and time point are not known. The CDR3 DNA sequence: TGCGCCAGCAGCCAAGGGCTTCTAGCGGCGGACCGGGAGCTGTTTTTT. Encoded protein: CASSQGLLAADRELFF.